This T cell receptor (beta chain) was captured by sequencing in a study of breast tumors, draining lymph nodes, adjacent tissues. The table lists this clonotype with many counts. What it recognizes is unknown. TCRdb used MiXCR to reprocess the multiplex PCR reads, holding one entry per CDR3 protein. The top ten clones hold 3% to 4.5% of a sample with 150,000 to 200,000 distinct CDR3 sequences, about 34% of them seen once. The lymph nodes were axillary draining lymph nodes from breast cancer patients. V lost 5 bases and J 4 bases, leaving 10 bases between the germline ends. Germline V gene lookup returns CDR1 SGHNT and CDR2 YYREEE (reference sequence). The CDR3 totals 12 residues. Study outcomes and limitations: The data were judged consistent with most tumor T cells coming from lymph node and expanding in tumor. Tumor and nontumor repertoires were significantly more similar in luminal-like than in basal-like breast cancer.

The TCR comes from a female donor with breast cancer. Some clones in this sample may be carry-over from other donors' samples. The specimen was axillary lymph node tissue. V gene TRBV5-4 combines with J gene TRBJ2-7, with D possibly TRBD2 on 6 matching bases. The CDR3 DNA sequence: TGTGCCAGCAGTTGGGGGGAATACGAGCAGTACTTC. Translating it yields CASSWGEYEQYF. Full variable domain (missing parts from reference TRBV5-4 and TRBJ2-7): ETGVTQSPTHLIKTRGQQVTLRCSSQSGHNTVSWYQQALGQGPQFIFQYYREEENGRGNFPPRFSGLQFPNYSSELNVNALELDDSALYLCASSWGEYEQYFGPGTRLTVT.